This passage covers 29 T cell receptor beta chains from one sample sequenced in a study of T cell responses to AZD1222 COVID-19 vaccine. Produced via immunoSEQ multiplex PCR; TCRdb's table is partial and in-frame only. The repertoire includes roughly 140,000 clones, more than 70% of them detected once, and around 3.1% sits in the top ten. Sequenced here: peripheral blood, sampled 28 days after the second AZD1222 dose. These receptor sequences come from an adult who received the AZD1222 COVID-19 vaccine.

The CDR3 nucleotides read TGTGCCAGCAGCTTAGCGCCGGTGGGCCGCAAGAACACTGAAGCTTTCTTT. Residues: CASSLAPVGRKNTEAFF. This chain joins TRBV7-6 and TRBJ1-1, with unresolved D. Trimming stripped 0 bases from V and 1 base from J, with 15 bases between. This CDR3 spans 17 amino acids. Germline lookup yields CDR1 SGHVS and CDR2 FNYEAQ.

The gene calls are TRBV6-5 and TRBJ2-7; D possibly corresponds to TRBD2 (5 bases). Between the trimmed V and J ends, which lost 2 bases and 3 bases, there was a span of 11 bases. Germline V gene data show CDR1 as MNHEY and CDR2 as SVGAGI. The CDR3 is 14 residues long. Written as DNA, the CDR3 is TGTGCCAGCAGTTACGGGCGGGTCCTCTACGAGCAGTACTTC. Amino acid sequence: CASSYGRVLYEQYF.

The CDR3 loop reads CASSLGGSSSYEQYF. Here the CDR3 DNA reads TGCGCCAGCTCCCTTGGGGGTAGCAGCTCCTACGAGCAGTACTTC. The chain uses TRBV5-1 and TRBJ2-7; tentatively, D is TRBD1 or TRBD2 (5 bases each). The V end lost 7 bases, the J end lost 0 bases, and 17 bases lay between the germline ends. Looked up from germline, CDR1 is SGHRS and CDR2 is YFSETQ. The CDR3 extends over 15 amino acids.

CDR3 nucleotides: TGTGCCAGCAGCTTTTTTGGGAGGAACACTGAAGCTTTCTTT. The encoded protein is CASSFFGRNTEAFF. This chain links TRBV11-2 with TRBJ1-1; D uncertain. The V gene lost 3 bases and the J gene lost 1 base, with 9 bases spanning the gap. The germline V gene encodes CDR1 SGHAT and CDR2 FQNNGV. This CDR3 has 14 residues. Full variable domain (rest looked up from reference TRBV11-2 and TRBJ1-1): EAGVAQSPRYKIIEKRQSVAFWCNPISGHATLYWYQQILGQGPKLLIQFQNNGVVDDSQLPKDRFSAERLKGVDSTLKIQPAKLEDSAVYLCASSFFGRNTEAFFGQGTRLTVV.

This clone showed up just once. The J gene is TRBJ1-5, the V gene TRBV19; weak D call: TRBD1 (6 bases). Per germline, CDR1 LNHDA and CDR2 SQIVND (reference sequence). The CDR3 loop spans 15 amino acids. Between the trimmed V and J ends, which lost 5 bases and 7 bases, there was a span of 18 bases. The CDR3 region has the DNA TGTGCCAGTAGTCGCCAACAGGGCTCTTTACAGCCCCAGCATTTT. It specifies CASSRQQGSLQPQHF.

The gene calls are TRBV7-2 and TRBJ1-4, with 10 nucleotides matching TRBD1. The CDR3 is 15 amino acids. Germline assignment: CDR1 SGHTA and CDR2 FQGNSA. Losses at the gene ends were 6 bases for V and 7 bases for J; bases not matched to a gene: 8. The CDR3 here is CASRRRQGASEKLFF. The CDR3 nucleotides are TGTGCCAGCAGACGAAGACAGGGGGCGAGTGAAAAACTGTTTTTT.

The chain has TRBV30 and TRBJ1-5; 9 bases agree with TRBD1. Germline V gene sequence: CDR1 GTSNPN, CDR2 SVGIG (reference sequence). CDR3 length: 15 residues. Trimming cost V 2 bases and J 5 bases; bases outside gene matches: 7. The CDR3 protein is CAWSKMGQGDQPQHF. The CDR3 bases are TGTGCCTGGAGTAAGATGGGACAGGGAGATCAGCCCCAGCATTTT. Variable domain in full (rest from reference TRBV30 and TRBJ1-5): SQTIHQWPATLVQPVGSPLSLECTVEGTSNPNLYWYRQAAGRGLQLLFYSVGIGQISSEVPQNLSASRPQDRQFILSSKKLLLSDSGFYLCAWSKMGQGDQPQHFGDGTRLSIL.

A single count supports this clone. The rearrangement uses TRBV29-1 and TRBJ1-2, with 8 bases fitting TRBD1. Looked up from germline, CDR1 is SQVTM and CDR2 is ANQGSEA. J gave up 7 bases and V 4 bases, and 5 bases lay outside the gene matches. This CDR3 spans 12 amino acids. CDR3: CSVGRGQAGYTF. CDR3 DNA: TGCAGCGTTGGCAGGGGGCAGGCTGGCTACACCTTC.

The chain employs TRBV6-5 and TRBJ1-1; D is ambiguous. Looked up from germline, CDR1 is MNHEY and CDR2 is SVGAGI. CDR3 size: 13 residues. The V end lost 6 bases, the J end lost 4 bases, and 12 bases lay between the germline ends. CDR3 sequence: CASSLRQPTEAFF. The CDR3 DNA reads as TGTGCCAGCAGCCTCCGACAACCCACTGAAGCTTTCTTT.

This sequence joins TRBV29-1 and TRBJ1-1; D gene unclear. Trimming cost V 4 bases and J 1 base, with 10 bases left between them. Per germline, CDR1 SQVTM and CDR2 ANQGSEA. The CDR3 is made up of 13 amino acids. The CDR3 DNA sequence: TGCAGCGTTGGGCCAGACGGGAACACTGAAGCTTTCTTT. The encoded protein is CSVGPDGNTEAFF.

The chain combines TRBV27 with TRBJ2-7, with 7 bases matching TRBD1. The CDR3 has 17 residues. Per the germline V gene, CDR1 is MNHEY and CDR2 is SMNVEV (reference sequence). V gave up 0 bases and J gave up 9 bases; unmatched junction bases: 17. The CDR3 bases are TGTGCCAGCAGTTTATCGGAAAGACAGGGTTATCTTGGTCGGCAGTACTTC. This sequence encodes CASSLSERQGYLGRQYF.

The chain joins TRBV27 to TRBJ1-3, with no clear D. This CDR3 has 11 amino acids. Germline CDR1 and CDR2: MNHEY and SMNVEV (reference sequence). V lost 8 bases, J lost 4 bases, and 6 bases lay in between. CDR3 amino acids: CASGTGNTIYF. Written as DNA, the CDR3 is TGTGCCAGCGGTACCGGAAACACCATATATTTT.

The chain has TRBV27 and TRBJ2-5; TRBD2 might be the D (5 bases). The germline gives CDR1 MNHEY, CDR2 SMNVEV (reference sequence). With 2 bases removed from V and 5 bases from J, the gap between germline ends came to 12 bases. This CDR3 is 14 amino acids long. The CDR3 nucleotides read TGTGCCAGCAGTTTAAGCGGCCTGGTCGAGACCCAGTACTTC. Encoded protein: CASSLSGLVETQYF.

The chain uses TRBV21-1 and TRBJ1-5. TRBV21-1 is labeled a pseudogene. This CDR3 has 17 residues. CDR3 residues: CASSKARAMYSNQPQHF. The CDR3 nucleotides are TGTGCCAGCAGCAAAGCGCGGGCGATGTATAGCAATCAGCCCCAGCATTTT.

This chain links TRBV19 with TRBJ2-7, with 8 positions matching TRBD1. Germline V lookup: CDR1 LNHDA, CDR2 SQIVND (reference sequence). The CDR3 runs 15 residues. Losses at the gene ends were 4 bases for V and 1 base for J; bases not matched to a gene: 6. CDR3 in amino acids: CASSTDRAGSYEQYF. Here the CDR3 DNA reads TGTGCCAGTAGTACGGACAGGGCCGGATCCTACGAGCAGTACTTC.

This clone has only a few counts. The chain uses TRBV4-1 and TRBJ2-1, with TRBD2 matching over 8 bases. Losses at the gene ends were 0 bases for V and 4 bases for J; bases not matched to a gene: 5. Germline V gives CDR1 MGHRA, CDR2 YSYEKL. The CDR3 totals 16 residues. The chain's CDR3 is CASSQDRGTRYNEQFF. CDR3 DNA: TGCGCCAGCAGCCAAGATAGAGGGACTAGGTACAATGAGCAGTTCTTC.

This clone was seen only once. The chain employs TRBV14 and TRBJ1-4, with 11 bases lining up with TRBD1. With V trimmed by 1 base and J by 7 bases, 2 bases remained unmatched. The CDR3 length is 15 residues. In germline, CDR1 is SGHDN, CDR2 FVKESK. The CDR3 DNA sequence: TGTGCCAGCAGCCAAGTGGGGACAGGGGGTGAAAAACTGTTTTTT. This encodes CASSQVGTGGEKLFF.

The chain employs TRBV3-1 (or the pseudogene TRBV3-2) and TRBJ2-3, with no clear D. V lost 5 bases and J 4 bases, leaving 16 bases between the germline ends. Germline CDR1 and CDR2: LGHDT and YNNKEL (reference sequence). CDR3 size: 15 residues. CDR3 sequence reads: CASSFDGLVADTQYF. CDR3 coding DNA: TGTGCCAGCAGCTTCGACGGCCTAGTCGCAGATACGCAGTATTTT.

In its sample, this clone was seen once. The CDR3 loop reads CATSDSTWVPQHF. For the CDR3, the DNA is TGTGCCACCAGTGACTCGACCTGGGTTCCCCAGCATTTT. This chain uses TRBV24-1 with TRBJ1-5, with no clear D. Trimming took off 4 bases at V and 10 bases at J, with 13 bases between the two ends. Germline V CDR1 and CDR2: KGHDR, SFDVKD. The CDR3 is 13 residues long.

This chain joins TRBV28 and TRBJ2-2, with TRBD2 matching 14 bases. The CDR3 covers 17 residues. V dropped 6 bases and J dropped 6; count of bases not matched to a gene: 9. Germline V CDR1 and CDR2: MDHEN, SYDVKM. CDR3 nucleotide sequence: TGTGCCAGCAGCCTCGGACTAGCGGGAGGTGGGGCCGGGGAGCTGTTTTTT. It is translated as CASSLGLAGGGAGELFF. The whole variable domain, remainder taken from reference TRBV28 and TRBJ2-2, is DVKVTQSSRYLVKRTGEKVFLECVQDMDHENMFWYRQDPGLGLRLIYFSYDVKMKEKGDIPEGYSVSREKKERFSLILESASTNQTSMYLCASSLGLAGGGAGELFFGEGSRLTVL.

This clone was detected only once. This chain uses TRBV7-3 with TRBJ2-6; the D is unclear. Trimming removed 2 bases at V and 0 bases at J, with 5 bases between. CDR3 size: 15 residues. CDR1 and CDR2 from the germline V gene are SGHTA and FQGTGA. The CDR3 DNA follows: TGTGCCAGCAGCTTAGATGGCTCTGGGGCCAACGTCCTGACTTTC. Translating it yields CASSLDGSGANVLTF.

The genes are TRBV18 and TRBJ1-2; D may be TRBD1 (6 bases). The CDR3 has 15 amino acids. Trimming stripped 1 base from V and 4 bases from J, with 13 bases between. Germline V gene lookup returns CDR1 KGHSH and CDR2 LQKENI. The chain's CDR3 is CASSPQGTPGYGYTF. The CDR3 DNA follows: TGTGCCAGCTCACCACAAGGGACACCTGGCTATGGCTACACCTTC.

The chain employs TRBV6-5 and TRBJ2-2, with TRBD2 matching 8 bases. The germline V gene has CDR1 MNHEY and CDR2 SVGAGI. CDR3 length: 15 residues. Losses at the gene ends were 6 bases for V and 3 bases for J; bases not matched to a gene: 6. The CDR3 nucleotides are TGTGCCAGCAGGATTCGGGGGGGCGACACCGGGGAGCTGTTTTTT. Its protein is CASRIRGGDTGELFF.

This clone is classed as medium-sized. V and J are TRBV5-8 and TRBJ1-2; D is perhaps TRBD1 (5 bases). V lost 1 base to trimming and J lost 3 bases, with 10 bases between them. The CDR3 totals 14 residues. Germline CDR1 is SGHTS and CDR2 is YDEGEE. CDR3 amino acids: CASSLRGVDYGYTF. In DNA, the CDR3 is TGTGCCAGCAGCTTGCGGGGGGTGGACTATGGCTACACCTTC.

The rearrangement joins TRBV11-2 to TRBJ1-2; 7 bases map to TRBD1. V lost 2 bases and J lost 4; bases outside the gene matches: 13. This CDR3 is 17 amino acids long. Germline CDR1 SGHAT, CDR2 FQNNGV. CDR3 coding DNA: TGTGCCAGCAGCTTACAAGCAGGGGGGCAAGGGGTCTATGGCTACACCTTC. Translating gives CASSLQAGGQGVYGYTF.

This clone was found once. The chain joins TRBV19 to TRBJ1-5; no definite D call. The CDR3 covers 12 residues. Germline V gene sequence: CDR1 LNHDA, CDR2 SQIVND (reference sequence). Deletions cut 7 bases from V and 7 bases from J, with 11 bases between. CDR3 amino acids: CASKSAGQPQHF. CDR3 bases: TGTGCCAGTAAGAGTGCTGGGCAGCCCCAGCATTTT.

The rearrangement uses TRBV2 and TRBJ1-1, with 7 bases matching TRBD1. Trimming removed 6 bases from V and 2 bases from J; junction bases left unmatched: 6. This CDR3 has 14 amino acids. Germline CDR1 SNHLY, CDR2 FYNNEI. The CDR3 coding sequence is TGTGCCAGCAGCCCGGACAGGTTCAACACTGAAGCTTTCTTT. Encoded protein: CASSPDRFNTEAFF.

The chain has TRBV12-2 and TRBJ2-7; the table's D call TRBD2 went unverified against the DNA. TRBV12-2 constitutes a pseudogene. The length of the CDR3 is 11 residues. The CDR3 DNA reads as TGTGCAAGTCGCTCCTACTACGAGCAGTACTTC. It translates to CASRSYYEQYF.

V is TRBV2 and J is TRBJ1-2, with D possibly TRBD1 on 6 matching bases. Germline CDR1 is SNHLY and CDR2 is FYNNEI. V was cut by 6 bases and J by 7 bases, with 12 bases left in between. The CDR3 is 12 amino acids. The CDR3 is CASSWDNTGYTF. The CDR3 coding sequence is TGTGCCAGCAGCTGGGACAATACTGGCTACACCTTC.